These 9 T cell receptor beta chains were all obtained from the same sample, sequenced in a study of molecular identifiers for immune sequencing clone quantification. TCRdb passed the PCR reads through MiXCR, listing each CDR3 protein once. There are more than 95,000 distinct CDR3 sequences in the sample; approximately 25% occur only once, and more than 0.8% lies in the top ten. Material: naive CD8+ T cells from blood, with Jurkat cell RNA spiked in. Sample subset: FACS-sorted CD8+CD4-CCR7+CD45RA+ naive T cells. The receptor set was obtained from a human donor in good health. Some libraries in this study had Jurkat cell RNA spiked in.

This clonotype was seen only once. The V gene is TRBV7-9, the J gene TRBJ2-7; D tentatively reads TRBD1 or TRBD2 (5 bases each). Germline loops: CDR1 SEHNR, CDR2 FQNEAQ (reference sequence). V was pared by 5 bases and J by 0 bases, with 14 bases between. The CDR3 covers 15 residues. This CDR3 is CASSHRGGSSYEQYF. The CDR3 nucleotides read TGTGCCAGCAGCCACCGGGGCGGAAGCTCCTACGAGCAGTACTTC.

As to this clonotype: Possible read error: a much larger clone is one base away. The chain uses TRBV7-9 and TRBJ1-5; 8 bases are shared with TRBD1. The CDR3 extends over 16 amino acids. Looked up from germline, CDR1 is SEHNR and CDR2 is FQNEAQ (reference sequence). The CDR3: CASGLETGDGNQPQHF. In nucleotides, the CDR3 is TGTGCCAGCGGCTTAGAGACAGGGGACGGCAATCAGCCCCAGCATTTT.

This clonotype was counted a few times. The rearrangement links TRBV19 to TRBJ1-5; TRBD1 might be the D (6 bases). V was pared by 4 bases and J by 5 bases, with 9 bases between. Germline-derived CDR1 and CDR2 are LNHDA and SQIVND (reference sequence). The CDR3 is 13 amino acids. This CDR3 reads CASSTGQYQPQHF. CDR3 DNA sequence: TGTGCCAGTAGTACCGGACAGTATCAGCCCCAGCATTTT.

The chain joins TRBV28 to TRBJ2-1, with 7 positions matching TRBD2. The CDR3 sequence is 18 residues long. V dropped 5 bases and J dropped 4; count of bases not matched to a gene: 17. Germline V gene lookup returns CDR1 MDHEN and CDR2 SYDVKM. CDR3 DNA: TGTGCCAGCAGTCGAACCCACCTTAAGCGGGAAACGTACAATGAGCAGTTCTTC. Amino acids: CASSRTHLKRETYNEQFF.

About this clonotype: A much larger clone lies a single base off, so this may be a read error. This chain links TRBV4-1 with TRBJ2-1; D is perhaps TRBD2 (5 bases). This CDR3 has 17 amino acids. Germline CDR1 and CDR2: MGHRA and YSYEKL. The V end was cut by 3 bases, the J end by 4 bases, with 19 bases between. The CDR3: CASSQTWPEQRYNEQFF. The CDR3 DNA reads as TGCGCCAGCAGCCAGACCTGGCCGGAACAGCGGTACAATGAGCAGTTCTTC.

This clonotype was counted many times. V is TRBV5-6 and J is TRBJ2-3; weak D call: TRBD2 (6 bases). CDR1 and CDR2 from the germline V gene are SGHDT and YYEEEE. CDR3 length equals 15 residues. The germline V and J ends were trimmed by 0 bases and 0 bases, with 8 bases remaining between them. The CDR3 DNA reads TGTGCCAGCAGCTTGGGACTAGAAAGCACAGATACGCAGTATTTT. Protein: CASSLGLESTDTQYF.

The table lists this clonotype with a few counts. This sequence joins TRBV14 and TRBJ2-1; 7 nucleotides align to TRBD1. The CDR3 sequence is 17 residues long. Losses at the gene ends were 1 base for V and 8 bases for J; bases not matched to a gene: 14. Germline V lookup: CDR1 SGHDN, CDR2 FVKESK. The CDR3 nucleotides are TGTGCCAGCAGCCAAGGTTGGGCCAGGGGGTCAGGCGATGAGCAGTTCTTC. Residues: CASSQGWARGSGDEQFF.

Regarding this clonotype: Being one base from a much bigger clone, this may be a read error. This chain uses TRBV7-2 with TRBJ1-1, with 7 bases matching TRBD1. The V and J ends lost 5 bases and 1 base, in that order; junction bases with no gene match: 16. CDR1 SGHTA and CDR2 FQGNSA come from the germline V gene. The CDR3 is 18 residues long. The CDR3 DNA reads TGTGCCAGCAGCCCGGCGAGGACAGGTATCATGAAGAACACTGAAGCTTTCTTT. Amino acid sequence: CASSPARTGIMKNTEAFF.

This clonotype came up many times. This chain links TRBV28 with TRBJ2-7, with D hard to call. This CDR3 contains 12 residues. The germline V and J ends were trimmed by 5 bases and 1 base, with 6 bases remaining between them. CDR1 and CDR2 (germline): MDHEN, SYDVKM. DNA for the CDR3: TGTGCCAGCAGTCATAGTTCCTACGAGCAGTACTTC. This codes for CASSHSSYEQYF.